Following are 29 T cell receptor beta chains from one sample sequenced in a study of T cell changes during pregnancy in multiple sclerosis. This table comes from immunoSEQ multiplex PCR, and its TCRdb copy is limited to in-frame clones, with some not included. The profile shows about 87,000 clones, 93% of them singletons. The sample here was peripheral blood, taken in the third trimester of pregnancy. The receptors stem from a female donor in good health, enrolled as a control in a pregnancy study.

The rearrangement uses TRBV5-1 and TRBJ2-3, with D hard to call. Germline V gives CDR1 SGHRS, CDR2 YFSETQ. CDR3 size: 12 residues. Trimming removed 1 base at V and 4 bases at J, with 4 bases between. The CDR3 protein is CASSLTPDTQYF. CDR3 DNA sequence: TGCGCCAGCAGCTTGACTCCAGATACGCAGTATTTT. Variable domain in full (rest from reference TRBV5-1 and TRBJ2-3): KAGVTQTPRYLIKTRGQQVTLSCSPISGHRSVSWYQQTPGQGLQFLFEYFSETQRNKGNFPGRFSGRQFSNSRSEMNVSTLELGDSALYLCASSLTPDTQYFGPGTRLTVL.

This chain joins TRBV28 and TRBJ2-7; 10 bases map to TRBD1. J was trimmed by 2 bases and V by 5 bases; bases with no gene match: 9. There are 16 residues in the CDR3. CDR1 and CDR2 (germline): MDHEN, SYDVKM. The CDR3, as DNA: TGTGCCAGCAGTCCGTCGGACAGGGGGTACCCCTACGAGCAGTACTTC. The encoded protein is CASSPSDRGYPYEQYF.

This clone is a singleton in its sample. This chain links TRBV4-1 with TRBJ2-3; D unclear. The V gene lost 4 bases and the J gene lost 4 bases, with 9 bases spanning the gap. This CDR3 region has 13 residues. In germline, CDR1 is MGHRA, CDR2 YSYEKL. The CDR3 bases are TGCGCCAGCAGCCCCCGTGCGGCAGATACGCAGTATTTT. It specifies CASSPRAADTQYF.

The CDR3 protein is CASSFRSGYNEQFF. CDR3 sequence (DNA): TGTGCCAGCAGTTTCCGTAGCGGCTACAATGAGCAGTTCTTC. The genes are TRBV28 and TRBJ2-1; the D gene is possibly TRBD2 (6 bases). There are 14 residues in the CDR3. With 3 bases removed from V and 3 bases from J, the gap between germline ends came to 9 bases. CDR1 MDHEN and CDR2 SYDVKM come from the germline V gene.

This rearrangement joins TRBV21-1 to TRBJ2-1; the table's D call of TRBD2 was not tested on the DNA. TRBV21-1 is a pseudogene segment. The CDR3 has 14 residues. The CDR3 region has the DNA TGTGCCAGCATTTCGATGGGACTCCCCCTAGAGCAGTTCTTC. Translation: CASISMGLPLEQFF.

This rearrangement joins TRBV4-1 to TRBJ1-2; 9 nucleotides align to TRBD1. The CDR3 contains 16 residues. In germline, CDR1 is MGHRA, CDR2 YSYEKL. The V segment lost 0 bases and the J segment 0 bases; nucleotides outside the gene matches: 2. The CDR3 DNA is TGCGCCAGCAGCCAAGACCGGGACAGGGCTAACTATGGCTACACCTTC. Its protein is CASSQDRDRANYGYTF.

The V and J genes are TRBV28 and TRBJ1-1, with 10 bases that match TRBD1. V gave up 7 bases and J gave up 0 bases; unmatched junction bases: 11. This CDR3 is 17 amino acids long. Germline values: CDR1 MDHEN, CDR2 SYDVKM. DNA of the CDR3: TGTGCCAGCACCTTACGGACAGGGGGAGATATGAACACTGAAGCTTTCTTT. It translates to CASTLRTGGDMNTEAFF.

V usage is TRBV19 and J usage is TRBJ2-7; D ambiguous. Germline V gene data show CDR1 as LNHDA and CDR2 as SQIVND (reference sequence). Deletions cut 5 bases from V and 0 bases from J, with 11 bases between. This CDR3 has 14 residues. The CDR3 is CASSSSPDSYEQYF. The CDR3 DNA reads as TGTGCCAGTAGTTCCTCGCCAGACTCCTACGAGCAGTACTTC.

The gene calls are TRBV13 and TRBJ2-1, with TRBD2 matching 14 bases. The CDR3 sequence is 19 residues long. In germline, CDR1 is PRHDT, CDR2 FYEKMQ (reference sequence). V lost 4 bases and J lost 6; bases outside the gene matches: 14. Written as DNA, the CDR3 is TGTGCCAGCAGCTCGCCGGGACTAGCGGGAGAGATCCCCCCCAATGAGCAGTTCTTC. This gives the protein CASSSPGLAGEIPPNEQFF.

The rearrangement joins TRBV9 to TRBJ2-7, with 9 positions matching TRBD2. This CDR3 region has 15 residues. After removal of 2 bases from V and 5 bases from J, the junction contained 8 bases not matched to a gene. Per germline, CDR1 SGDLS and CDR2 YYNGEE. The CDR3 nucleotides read TGTGCCAGCAGCGTTGTGGGGACTAGCTTCGACGAGCAGTACTTC. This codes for CASSVVGTSFDEQYF.

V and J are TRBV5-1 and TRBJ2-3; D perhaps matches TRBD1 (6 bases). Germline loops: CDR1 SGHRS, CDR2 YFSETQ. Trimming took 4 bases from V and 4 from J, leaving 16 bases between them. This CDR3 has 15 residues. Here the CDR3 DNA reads TGCGCCAGCAGCCCAAGACAGGTCCTGCCAGATACGCAGTATTTT. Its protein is CASSPRQVLPDTQYF.

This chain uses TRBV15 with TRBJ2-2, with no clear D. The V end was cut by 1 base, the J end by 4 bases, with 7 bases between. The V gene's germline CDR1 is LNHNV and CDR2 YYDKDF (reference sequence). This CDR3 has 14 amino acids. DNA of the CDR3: TGTGCCACCAGCAGAGTAGTAACCACCGGGGAGCTGTTTTTT. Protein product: CATSRVVTTGELFF.

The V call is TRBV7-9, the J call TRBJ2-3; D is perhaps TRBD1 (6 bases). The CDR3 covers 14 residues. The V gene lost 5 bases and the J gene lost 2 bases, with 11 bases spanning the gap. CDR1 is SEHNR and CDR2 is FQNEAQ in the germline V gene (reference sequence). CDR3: CASSRGQSTDTQYF. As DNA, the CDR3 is TGTGCCAGCAGCAGGGGACAATCCACAGATACGCAGTATTTT.

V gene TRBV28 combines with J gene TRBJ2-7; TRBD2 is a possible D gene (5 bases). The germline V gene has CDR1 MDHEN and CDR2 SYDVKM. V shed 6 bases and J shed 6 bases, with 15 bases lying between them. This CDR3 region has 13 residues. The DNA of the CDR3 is TGTGCCAGCAGCCTCGGCCTAGCTCCCGAGCAGTACTTC. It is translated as CASSLGLAPEQYF.

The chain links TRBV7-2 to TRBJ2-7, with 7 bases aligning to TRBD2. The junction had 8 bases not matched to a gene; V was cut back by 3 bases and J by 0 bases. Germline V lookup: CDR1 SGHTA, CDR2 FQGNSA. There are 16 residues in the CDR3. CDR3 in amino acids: CASSFEMTSSSYEQYF. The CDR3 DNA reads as TGTGCCAGCAGCTTCGAAATGACTAGCAGCTCCTACGAGCAGTACTTC.

CDR3 region: CASSLGLAGDNEQFF. The CDR3 DNA follows: TGTGCCAGCTCACTCGGTCTAGCGGGAGACAATGAGCAGTTCTTC. The rearrangement joins TRBV18 to TRBJ2-1; 10 nucleotides align to TRBD2. The trim removed 4 bases at V and 5 bases at J, leaving 5 bases unmatched. The CDR3 sequence is 15 residues long. In germline, CDR1 is KGHSH, CDR2 LQKENI.

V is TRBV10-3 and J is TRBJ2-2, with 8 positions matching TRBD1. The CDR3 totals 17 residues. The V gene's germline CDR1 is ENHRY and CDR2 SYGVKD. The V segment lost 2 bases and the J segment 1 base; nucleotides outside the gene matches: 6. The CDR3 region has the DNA TGTGCCATCAGTGAGCCACGCGGGACAGGGAACACCGGGGAGCTGTTTTTT. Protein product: CAISEPRGTGNTGELFF.

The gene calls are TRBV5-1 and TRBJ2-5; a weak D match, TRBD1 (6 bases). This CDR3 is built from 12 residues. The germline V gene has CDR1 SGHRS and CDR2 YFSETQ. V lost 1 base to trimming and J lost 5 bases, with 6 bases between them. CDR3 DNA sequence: TGCGCCAGCAGCTTGAGGGGGGAGACCCAGTACTTC. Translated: CASSLRGETQYF.

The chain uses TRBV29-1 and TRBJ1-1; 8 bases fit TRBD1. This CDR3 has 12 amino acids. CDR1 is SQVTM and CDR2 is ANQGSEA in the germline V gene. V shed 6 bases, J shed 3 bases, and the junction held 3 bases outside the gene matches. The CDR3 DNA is TGCAGCGTAGGACAGGGCGACACTGAAGCTTTCTTT. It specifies CSVGQGDTEAFF.

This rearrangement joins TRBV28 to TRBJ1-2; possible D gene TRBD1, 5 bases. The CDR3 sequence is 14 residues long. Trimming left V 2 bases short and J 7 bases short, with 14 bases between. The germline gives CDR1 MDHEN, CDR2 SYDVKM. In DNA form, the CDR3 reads TGTGCCAGCAGTTTAGTCCAGGGTAGTGTTGGCTACACCTTC. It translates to CASSLVQGSVGYTF.

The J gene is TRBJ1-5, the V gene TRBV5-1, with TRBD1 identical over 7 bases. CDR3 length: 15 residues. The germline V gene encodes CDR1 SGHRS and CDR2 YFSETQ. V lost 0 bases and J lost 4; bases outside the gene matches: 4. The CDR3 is CASSLGDSPNQPQHF. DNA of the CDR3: TGCGCCAGCAGCTTGGGGGACAGTCCAAATCAGCCCCAGCATTTT.

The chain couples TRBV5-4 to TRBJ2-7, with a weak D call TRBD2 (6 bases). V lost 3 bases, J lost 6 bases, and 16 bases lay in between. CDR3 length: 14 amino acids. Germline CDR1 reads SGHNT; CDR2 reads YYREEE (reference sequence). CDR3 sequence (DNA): TGTGCCAGCAGCTCAGTGGGGCTGGGGGGCGAGCAGTACTTC. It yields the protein CASSSVGLGGEQYF.

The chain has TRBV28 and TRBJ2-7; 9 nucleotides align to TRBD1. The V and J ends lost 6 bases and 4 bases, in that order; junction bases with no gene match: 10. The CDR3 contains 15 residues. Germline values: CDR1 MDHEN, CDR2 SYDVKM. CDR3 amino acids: CASSRDRVVGYEQYF. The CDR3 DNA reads TGTGCCAGCAGCCGGGACAGGGTTGTGGGGTACGAGCAGTACTTC.

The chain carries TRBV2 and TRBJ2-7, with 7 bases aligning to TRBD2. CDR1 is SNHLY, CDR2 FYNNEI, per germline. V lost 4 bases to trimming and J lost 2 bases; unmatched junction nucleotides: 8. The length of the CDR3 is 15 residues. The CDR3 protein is CASSVVGEGPYEQYF. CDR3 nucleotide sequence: TGTGCCAGCAGTGTTGTAGGGGAGGGTCCCTACGAGCAGTACTTC.

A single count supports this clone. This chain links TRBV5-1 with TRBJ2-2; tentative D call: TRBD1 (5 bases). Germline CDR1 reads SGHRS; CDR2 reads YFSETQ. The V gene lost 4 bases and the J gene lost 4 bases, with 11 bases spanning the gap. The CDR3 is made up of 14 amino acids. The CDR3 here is CASSRSGSTGELFF. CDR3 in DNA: TGCGCCAGCAGCCGCTCAGGGTCCACCGGGGAGCTGTTTTTT.

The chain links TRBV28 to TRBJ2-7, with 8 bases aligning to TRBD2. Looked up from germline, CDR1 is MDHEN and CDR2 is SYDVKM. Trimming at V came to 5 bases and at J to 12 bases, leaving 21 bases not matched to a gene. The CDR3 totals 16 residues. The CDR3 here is CASSPRGGGRAAGVYF. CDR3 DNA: TGTGCCAGCAGTCCCCGGGGGGGCGGGCGTGCGGCCGGGGTGTACTTC.

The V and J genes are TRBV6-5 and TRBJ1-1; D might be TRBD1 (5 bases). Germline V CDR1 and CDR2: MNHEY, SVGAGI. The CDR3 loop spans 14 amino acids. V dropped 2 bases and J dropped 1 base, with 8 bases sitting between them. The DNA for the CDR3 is TGTGCCAGCAGTTACAGGGGTGCGAACACTGAAGCTTTCTTT. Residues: CASSYRGANTEAFF.

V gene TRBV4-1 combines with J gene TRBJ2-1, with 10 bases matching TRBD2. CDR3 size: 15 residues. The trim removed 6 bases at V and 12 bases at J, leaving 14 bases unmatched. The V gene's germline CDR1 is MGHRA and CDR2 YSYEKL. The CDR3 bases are TGCGCCAGCAGGTCGACTAGCGGGCAGGTAATAGGGCAGTTCTTC. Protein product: CASRSTSGQVIGQFF.

CDR3 sequence (DNA): TGTGCCAGCAGCTTAGCAGCGGCCGCATACGAGCAGTACTTC. Translating it yields CASSLAAAAYEQYF. The rearrangement joins TRBV7-9 to TRBJ2-7; maybe TRBD2 (5 bases). Deletions cut 0 bases from V and 4 bases from J, with 10 bases between. The CDR3 runs to 14 residues. Germline values: CDR1 SEHNR, CDR2 FQNEAQ (reference sequence).